A single TCR beta chain is shown here with its context. Its target is unknown. This entry is derived from a study of shared clonotypes between healthy human individuals. Overall study findings and caveats: In having few donors, the study represented limited genetic and exposure-history diversity.

V shed 0 bases and J 4 bases; nucleotides not matched to a gene: 13. Germline CDR1 reads SGHTA; CDR2 reads FQGNSA. This CDR3 contains 18 residues. Samples underwent the assay at deep level. Across several immunoSEQ plates, the genomic DNA of each subset was split evenly. Ten immunoSEQ deep assay plates served to sequence unsorted PBMC DNA. Assay: immunoSEQ multiplex PCR; the TCRdb copy retains only in-frame clones and omits some. The sample includes more than 400,000 clones, approximately 80% of them seen just once. This clonotype was obtained from a woman in her forties in good health. Some clones in this sample may be carry-over from other donors' samples. The material sequenced was PBMCs. The V and J genes are TRBV7-2 and TRBJ2-7, with 9 positions matching TRBD2. The CDR3 loop reads CASSLAATGTSSWYEQYF. The CDR3 DNA sequence: TGTGCCAGCAGCTTAGCGGCAACCGGGACTAGCAGTTGGTACGAGCAGTACTTC.